A selection of T cell receptor beta chains follows, all from one sample in a study of blood T cell repertoires in COVID-19. TCRdb's table, derived via immunoSEQ multiplex PCR, lists solely in-frame clones and lacks some. The sample holds under 250,000 clones, approximately 91% seen once. Sequencing was done on a sample of peripheral blood. The receptors shown here come from a woman aged 40 to 50 with acute or convalescent COVID-19. Both conserved end residues are part of each CDR3. A D gene is named only where the DNA matches it firmly. Only part of the rows carry a size: once, few, many, or a class if the clone is expanded.

TGTGCCAGCAGCCACCGGAGCGGGGGGAGCTACAATGAGCAGTTCTTC,CASSHRSGGSYNEQFF,TRBJ2-1,once,TRBV3-1/TRBV3-2,TRBD2
TGTGCCGGCTCGGACAGTAGCAATCAGCCCCAGCATTTT,CAGSDSSNQPQHF,TRBJ1-5,-,TRBV6-5,-
TGTGCCAGCAGCTTAGGTGGCGGGGGCGAAGAGACCCAGTACTTC,CASSLGGGGEETQYF,TRBJ2-5,-,TRBV11-2,-
TGTGCCAGCAGCTTAGCGAGGCAGGGCAACACTGAAGCTTTCTTT,CASSLARQGNTEAFF,TRBJ1-1,-,TRBV7-8,-
TGTGCCAGCTCGAAATTGACAGGGGGAAGTGGCTACACCTTC,CASSKLTGGSGYTF,TRBJ1-2,-,TRBV19,TRBD1
TGCGCCAGCAGCCAAGATGCCCTAGCGGGGTACGGGGAGCTGTTTTTT,CASSQDALAGYGELFF,TRBJ2-2,-,TRBV4-1,TRBD2
TGTGCCAGCAGCCGCGACAGGAACACTGAAGCTTTCTTT,CASSRDRNTEAFF,TRBJ1-1,-,TRBV11-2,-
TGTGCCAGCAGCTTCTCGGGACATTATGGCTACACCTTC,CASSFSGHYGYTF,TRBJ1-2,-,TRBV11-2,-
TGTGCCAGCAGCGTTGACCGAGGAAGCTCTGGAAACACCATATATTTT,CASSVDRGSSGNTIYF,TRBJ1-3,-,TRBV5-6,-
TGTGCCAGCAGTGAACCAGGTATGAACACTGAAGCTTTCTTT,CASSEPGMNTEAFF,TRBJ1-1,-,TRBV6-1,-
TGTGCCAGTAGTTCGGGGGACCGCCGCTCTAGCACAGATACGCAGTATTTT,CASSSGDRRSSTDTQYF,TRBJ2-3,-,TRBV19,-
TGTGCCAGCAGTGCGGGAGCTTACAATGAGCAGTTCTTC,CASSAGAYNEQFF,TRBJ2-1,-,TRBV6-4,-
TGTGCCAGCTCACCACCGGGACAGGGGGCCGGCGGCACTGAAGCTTTCTTT,CASSPPGQGAGGTEAFF,TRBJ1-1,-,TRBV18,TRBD1
TGTGCCAGCAGTTTATCTCAGGCGGGGTTCGGGAATCAGCCCCAGCATTTT,CASSLSQAGFGNQPQHF,TRBJ1-5,-,TRBV27,-
TGCGCCAGCAGCTTCTCTCCCACTAGCGGGGGCTTGTCTAGCACAGATACGCAGTATTTT,CASSFSPTSGGLSSTDTQYF,TRBJ2-3,once,TRBV5-1,TRBD2
TGCAGCGACCTTACATTCTTCCCGGGGAACACTGAAGCTTTCTTT,CSDLTFFPGNTEAFF,TRBJ1-1,once,TRBV29-1,-
TGTGCCAGTAGTATGTCCGGACAGCAGCAAGAGACCCAGTACTTC,CASSMSGQQQETQYF,TRBJ2-5,-,TRBV19,-
TGTGCCAGCAGTGTTTCAGGTTCTTTCGGAAATTCACCCCTCCACTTT,CASSVSGSFGNSPLHF,TRBJ1-6,-,TRBV6-1,-
TGTGCCAGCAGCTTACCCGGGACAGGGGGCGAAACTTTCTTT,CASSLPGTGGETFF,TRBJ1-1,-,TRBV11-2,TRBD1
TGTGCCAGCTCTTACACCGTTAACACTGAAGCTTTCTTT,CASSYTVNTEAFF,TRBJ1-1,-,TRBV9,-
TGTGCCAGCAGCTTTCCACTTATAGACTATGGCTACACCTTC,CASSFPLIDYGYTF,TRBJ1-2,once,TRBV7-9,-
TGTGCCTGGAGAGGACAGATTCACTCGGGCTACACCTTC,CAWRGQIHSGYTF,TRBJ1-2,-,TRBV30,-
TGCGCCAGCGGACAGGGTCCCCTCTCCTATAATTCACCCCTCCACTTT,CASGQGPLSYNSPLHF,TRBJ1-6,few,TRBV4-1,TRBD1
TGTGCCAGCAGCTTAATCTCAGATACGCAGTATTTT,CASSLISDTQYF,TRBJ2-3,-,TRBV11-2,-
TGTGCCAGTACCCCCCCAGGGAGGACAGATACGCAGTATTTT,CASTPPGRTDTQYF,TRBJ2-3,-,TRBV19,-
TGCGCCAGCAGCTTGGCCCCCGGCGGGCGGACCCAGTACTTC,CASSLAPGGRTQYF,TRBJ2-5,once,TRBV5-1,-
TGCAGCGTTGAATTTGAGGGTTGGAACACTGAAGCTTTCTTT,CSVEFEGWNTEAFF,TRBJ1-1,-,TRBV29-1,-
TGTGCCAGCAGCTCAAACGGACTAATCCAAGAGACCCAGTACTTC,CASSSNGLIQETQYF,TRBJ2-5,-,TRBV7-2,-
TGTGCCAGCTCACCAAAACAGGGGGCGCTAAATTTT,CASSPKQGALNF,TRBJ1-4,once,TRBV18,TRBD1
TGTGCCACCACGCAGGAAGGGGATAACTATGGCTACACCTTC,CATTQEGDNYGYTF,TRBJ1-2,-,TRBV24-1,-
TGTGCCAGTACCCCAGACAGTTACACTGAAGCTTTCTTT,CASTPDSYTEAFF,TRBJ1-1,once,TRBV19,-
TGCGCCAGCAGCCAAGATGCGGGACCGGGAGTGTATGGCTACACCTTC,CASSQDAGPGVYGYTF,TRBJ1-2,-,TRBV4-1,-
TGTGCCAGCAGCCTAGGACAGGATAATTCACCCCTCCACTTT,CASSLGQDNSPLHF,TRBJ1-6,-,TRBV11-1,TRBD1
TGTGCCAGCAGCGCCCTATCCGCTGGGAGCAATGAGCAGTTCTTC,CASSALSAGSNEQFF,TRBJ2-1,-,TRBV5-5,-
TGCGCCAGCAGCCCAAGGAGGGGCCTAGCGGGGGGGATGAGCACAGATACGCAGTATTTT,CASSPRRGLAGGMSTDTQYF,TRBJ2-3,-,TRBV4-1,TRBD2
TGTGCCAGCTCACCATCCCAGGCCCCAACTAATGAAAAACTGTTTTTT,CASSPSQAPTNEKLFF,TRBJ1-4,-,TRBV18,-
TGTGCCAGCAGGGATGACAGGCTCACTGAAGCTTTCTTT,CASRDDRLTEAFF,TRBJ1-1,-,TRBV2,-
TGTGCCAGCAGCCCGACAGCGAACACTGAAGCTTTCTTT,CASSPTANTEAFF,TRBJ1-1,-,TRBV28,-
TGTGCCAGCAGCCAAGTAGGAGGTTGGGATAATGAAAAACTGTTTTTT,CASSQVGGWDNEKLFF,TRBJ1-4,-,TRBV4-2,-
TGTGCCAGCTCACCCTTGGCAGGGGGCTCTGGAAACACCATATATTTT,CASSPLAGGSGNTIYF,TRBJ1-3,-,TRBV18,TRBD1
TGCGCCAGCAGCGCGGGACAGCGGAACTATGGCTACACCTTC,CASSAGQRNYGYTF,TRBJ1-2,-,TRBV5-1,TRBD1
TGCGCCAGCAGCTTGGTACCGGGACAGGGGCAAGGCTACACCTTC,CASSLVPGQGQGYTF,TRBJ1-2,-,TRBV5-1,TRBD1
TGTGCCAGCAGGGACGGGACTCCCCGAGGCTATGGCTACACCTTC,CASRDGTPRGYGYTF,TRBJ1-2,once,TRBV2,-
TGCGCCAGCAGCCAAGAAAGGGGTCAGACCCCAGATACGCAGTATTTT,CASSQERGQTPDTQYF,TRBJ2-3,-,TRBV4-1,-
TGCGCCAGCAGTGACGCGGGGGGGCCGTGGGAGACCCAGTACTTC,CASSDAGGPWETQYF,TRBJ2-5,-,TRBV10-2,TRBD2
TGTGCCAGCAGCGTAGATCGACTAGCGGGGACCGGGGAGCTGTTTTTT,CASSVDRLAGTGELFF,TRBJ2-2,-,TRBV9,TRBD2
TGTGCCAGCAGCTTCTGGGACAGGCCTGCAACTAATGAAAAACTGTTTTTT,CASSFWDRPATNEKLFF,TRBJ1-4,once,TRBV5-6,TRBD1
TGTGCCAGCAATCCACAGCGGCGGAACACTGAAGCTTTCTTT,CASNPQRRNTEAFF,TRBJ1-1,-,TRBV2,-
TGTGCCAGCAGCCAGGGGACAGGGACCTATGGCTACACCTTC,CASSQGTGTYGYTF,TRBJ1-2,once,TRBV5-6,TRBD1
TGTGCCAGCAGCAAAGCAGGGCGGGGGAGCTCCTACAATGAGCAGTTCTTC,CASSKAGRGSSYNEQFF,TRBJ2-1,-,TRBV21-1,-
TGTGCCAGCCGAAAGACAGGTAAGTCCTACAATGAGCAGTTCTTC,CASRKTGKSYNEQFF,TRBJ2-1,-,TRBV21-1,-
TGTGCCATCAGTGAAATGGGACAGGGGGCCCCTGATACGCAGTATTTT,CAISEMGQGAPDTQYF,TRBJ2-3,-,TRBV10-3,TRBD1